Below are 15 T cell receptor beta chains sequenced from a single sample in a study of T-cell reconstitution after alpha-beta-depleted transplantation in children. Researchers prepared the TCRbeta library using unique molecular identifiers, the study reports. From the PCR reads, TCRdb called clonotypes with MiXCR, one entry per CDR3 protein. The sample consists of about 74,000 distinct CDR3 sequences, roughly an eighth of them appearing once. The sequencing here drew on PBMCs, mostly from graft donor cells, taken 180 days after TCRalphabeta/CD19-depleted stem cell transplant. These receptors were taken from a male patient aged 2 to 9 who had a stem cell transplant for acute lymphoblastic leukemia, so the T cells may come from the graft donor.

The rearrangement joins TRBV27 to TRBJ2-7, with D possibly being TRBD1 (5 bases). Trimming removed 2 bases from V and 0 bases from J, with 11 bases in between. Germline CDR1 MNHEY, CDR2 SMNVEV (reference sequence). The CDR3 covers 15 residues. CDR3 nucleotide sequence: TGTGCCAGCAGTTTAAGGCAGGGCCGCTCCTACGAGCAGTACTTC. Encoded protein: CASSLRQGRSYEQYF.

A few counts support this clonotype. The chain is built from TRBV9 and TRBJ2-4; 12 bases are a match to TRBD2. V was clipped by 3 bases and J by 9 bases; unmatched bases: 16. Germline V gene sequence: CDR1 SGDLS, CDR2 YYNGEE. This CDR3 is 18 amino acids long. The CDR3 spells CASSEGQGLAGGRGIQYF. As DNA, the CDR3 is TGTGCCAGCAGCGAGGGACAGGGCCTAGCGGGAGGGCGGGGCATTCAGTACTTC.

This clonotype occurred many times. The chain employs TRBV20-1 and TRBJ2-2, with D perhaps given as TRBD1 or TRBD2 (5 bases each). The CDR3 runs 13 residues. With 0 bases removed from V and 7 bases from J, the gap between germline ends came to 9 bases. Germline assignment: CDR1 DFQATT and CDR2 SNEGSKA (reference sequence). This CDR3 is CSAREWGNGELFF. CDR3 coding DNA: TGCAGTGCTAGAGAATGGGGGAACGGGGAGCTGTTTTTT.

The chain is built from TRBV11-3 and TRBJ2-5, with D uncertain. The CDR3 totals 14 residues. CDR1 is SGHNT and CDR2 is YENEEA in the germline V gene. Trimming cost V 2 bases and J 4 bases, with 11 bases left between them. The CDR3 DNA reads TGTGCCAGCAGCTTAAATTGGCCGGGAGAGACCCAGTACTTC. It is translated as CASSLNWPGETQYF.

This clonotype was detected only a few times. CDR3 DNA: TGTGCCAGCAGCCCGCCCCCGATAAGGACAGGGGGCACAGATACGCAGTATTTT. This sequence encodes CASSPPPIRTGGTDTQYF. The chain combines TRBV5-6 with TRBJ2-3, with 9 bases identical to TRBD1. The CDR3 is 18 residues long. The germline V gene has CDR1 SGHDT and CDR2 YYEEEE. V trimming: 4 bases; J trimming: 1 base; junction bases outside the gene matches: 13.

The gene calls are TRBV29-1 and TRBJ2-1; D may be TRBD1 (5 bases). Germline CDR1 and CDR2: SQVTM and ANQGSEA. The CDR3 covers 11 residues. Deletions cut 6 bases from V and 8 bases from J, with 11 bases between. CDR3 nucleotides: TGCAGCGTGGGGCGTAGCCATGAGCAGTTCTTC. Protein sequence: CSVGRSHEQFF.

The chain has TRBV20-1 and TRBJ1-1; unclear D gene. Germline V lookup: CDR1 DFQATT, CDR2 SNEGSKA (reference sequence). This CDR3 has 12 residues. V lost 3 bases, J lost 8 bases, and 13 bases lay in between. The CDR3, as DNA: TGCAGTGCTAGTGGTTCTCAAGGGGAAGCTTTCTTT. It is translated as CSASGSQGEAFF.

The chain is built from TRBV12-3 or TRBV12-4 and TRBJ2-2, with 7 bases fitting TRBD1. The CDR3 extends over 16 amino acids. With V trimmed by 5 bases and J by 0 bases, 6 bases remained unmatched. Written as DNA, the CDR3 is TGTGCCAGCAGTCCCGGGACAGTAGCGAACACCGGGGAGCTGTTTTTT. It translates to CASSPGTVANTGELFF.

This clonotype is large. The CDR3 loop reads CASSFVLGDTDTQYF. CDR3 coding DNA: TGTGCCAGCAGCTTCGTACTAGGTGACACAGATACGCAGTATTTT. V usage is TRBV7-9 and J usage is TRBJ2-3; possibly TRBD2 for D (5 bases). Trimming took off 3 bases at V and 2 bases at J, with 12 bases between the two ends. This CDR3 is built from 15 residues. Per germline, CDR1 SEHNR and CDR2 FQNEAQ (reference sequence).

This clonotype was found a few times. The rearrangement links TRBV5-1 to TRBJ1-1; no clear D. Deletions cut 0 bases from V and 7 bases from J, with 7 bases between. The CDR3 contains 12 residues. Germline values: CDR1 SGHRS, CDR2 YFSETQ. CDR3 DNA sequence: TGCGCCAGCAGCTTGGATGGGTATGAAGCTTTCTTT. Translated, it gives CASSLDGYEAFF. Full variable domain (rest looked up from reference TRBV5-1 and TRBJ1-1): KAGVTQTPRYLIKTRGQQVTLSCSPISGHRSVSWYQQTPGQGLQFLFEYFSETQRNKGNFPGRFSGRQFSNSRSEMNVSTLELGDSALYLCASSLDGYEAFFGQGTRLTVV.

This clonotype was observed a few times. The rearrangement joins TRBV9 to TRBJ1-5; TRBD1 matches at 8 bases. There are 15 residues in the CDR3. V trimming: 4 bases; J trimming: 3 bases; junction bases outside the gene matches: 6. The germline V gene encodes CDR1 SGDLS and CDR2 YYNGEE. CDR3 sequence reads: CASSLTGGNNQPQHF. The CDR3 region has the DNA TGTGCCAGCAGCCTTACAGGGGGGAACAATCAGCCCCAGCATTTT. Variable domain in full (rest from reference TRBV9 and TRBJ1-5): DSGVTQTPKHLITATGQRVTLRCSPRSGDLSVYWYQQSLDQGLQFLIQYYNGEERAKGNILERFSAQQFPDLHSELNLSSLELGDSALYFCASSLTGGNNQPQHFGDGTRLSIL.

CDR3 bases: TGTGCCAGCTCACCACCACTAGCGATCGTCGCCAAAAACATTCAGTACTTC. It codes for CASSPPLAIVAKNIQYF. The chain is built from TRBV18 and TRBJ2-4; TRBD2 agrees at 7 bases. Germline CDR1 and CDR2: KGHSH and LQKENI. The V gene end was trimmed by 0 bases and the J gene end by 1 base; junction bases not matched to a gene: 6. This CDR3 has 17 residues.

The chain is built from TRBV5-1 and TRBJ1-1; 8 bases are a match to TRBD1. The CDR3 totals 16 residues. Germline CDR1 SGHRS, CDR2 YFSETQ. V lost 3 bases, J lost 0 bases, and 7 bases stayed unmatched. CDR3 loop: CASSYGQGIMNTEAFF. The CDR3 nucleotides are TGCGCCAGCAGCTACGGACAGGGTATTATGAACACTGAAGCTTTCTTT.

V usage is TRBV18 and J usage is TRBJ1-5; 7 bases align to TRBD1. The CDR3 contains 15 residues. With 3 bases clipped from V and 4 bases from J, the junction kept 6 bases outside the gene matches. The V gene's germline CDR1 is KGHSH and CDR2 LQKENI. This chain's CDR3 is CASSPQGVVNQPQHF. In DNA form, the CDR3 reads TGTGCCAGCTCACCTCAGGGGGTAGTGAATCAGCCCCAGCATTTT.

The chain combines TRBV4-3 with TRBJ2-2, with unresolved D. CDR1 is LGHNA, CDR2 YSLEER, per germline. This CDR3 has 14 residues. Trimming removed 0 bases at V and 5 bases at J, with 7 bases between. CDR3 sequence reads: CASSQDGVTGELFF. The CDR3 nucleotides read TGCGCCAGCAGCCAAGATGGGGTGACCGGGGAGCTGTTTTTT.